Listed below are T cell receptor beta chains from one sample, sequenced in a study of metastatic and nonmetastatic thyroid tumors. TCRdb re-clonotyped the PCR reads through MiXCR. The table lists about 9,100 clones, roughly 21% of them singletons. Sequenced: adjacent normal tissue. These receptors were collected from a female donor with papillary thyroid cancer or a benign thyroid nodule (not recorded which). Some clones in this sample may be carry-over from other donors' samples. Each CDR3 is given with its conserved first and last residue. Fields, in order: V gene, D gene, clone size, CDR3 length, J gene, CDR3 protein, CDR3 DNA. D genes are given only for firm matches. Rows may omit the clone size; those that give it use once, few, many or a size class.

v_call: TRBV6-4; d_call: .; clone_size: few; cdr3_length: 16; j_call: TRBJ2-2; cdr3_aa: CASSFRAGANTGELFF; cdr3_nt: TGTGCCAGCAGTTTCCGGGCCGGTGCCAACACCGGGGAGCTGTTTTTT
v_call: TRBV6-1; d_call: .; clone_size: medium-sized; cdr3_length: 11; j_call: TRBJ1-3; cdr3_aa: CASRGGNTIYF; cdr3_nt: TGTGCCAGCAGGGGCGGAAACACCATATATTTT
v_call: TRBV11-3; d_call: .; clone_size: .; cdr3_length: 14; j_call: TRBJ2-7; cdr3_aa: CASRGPLSGYEQYF; cdr3_nt: TGTGCCAGCAGGGGGCCTCTATCGGGGTACGAGCAGTACTTC
v_call: TRBV12-5; d_call: .; clone_size: many; cdr3_length: 14; j_call: TRBJ1-5; cdr3_aa: CASGSGGLIQPQHF; cdr3_nt: TGTGCTAGTGGTTCGGGGGGTTTGATTCAGCCCCAGCATTTT
v_call: TRBV6-5; d_call: .; clone_size: .; cdr3_length: 14; j_call: TRBJ1-2; cdr3_aa: CASSYSTSPGGYTF; cdr3_nt: TGTGCCAGCAGTTACTCGACCTCCCCCGGGGGCTACACCTTC
v_call: TRBV20-1; d_call: TRBD2; clone_size: many; cdr3_length: 17; j_call: TRBJ2-3; cdr3_aa: CSASGTSGGTSEDTQYF; cdr3_nt: TGCAGTGCTAGCGGGACTAGCGGGGGGACGAGCGAAGATACGCAGTATTTT
v_call: TRBV20-1; d_call: .; clone_size: .; cdr3_length: 13; j_call: TRBJ2-1; cdr3_aa: CSATSGGRNEQFF; cdr3_nt: TGCAGTGCTACCTCTGGGGGGCGTAATGAGCAGTTCTTC
v_call: TRBV20-1; d_call: .; clone_size: many; cdr3_length: 14; j_call: TRBJ2-1; cdr3_aa: CSASSPGHYNEQFF; cdr3_nt: TGCAGTGCTAGTTCCCCGGGACACTACAATGAGCAGTTCTTC
v_call: TRBV27; d_call: .; clone_size: many; cdr3_length: 16; j_call: TRBJ2-1; cdr3_aa: CASSIPGQSSYNEQFF; cdr3_nt: TGTGCCAGCAGTATACCGGGACAAAGCTCCTACAATGAGCAGTTCTTC
v_call: TRBV5-1; d_call: .; clone_size: .; cdr3_length: 18; j_call: TRBJ2-3; cdr3_aa: CASSLRGGHSDGTDTQYF; cdr3_nt: TGCGCCAGCAGCTTGAGGGGGGGCCATTCTGATGGAACAGATACGCAGTATTTT
v_call: TRBV28; d_call: .; clone_size: medium-sized; cdr3_length: 13; j_call: TRBJ1-2; cdr3_aa: CAIQPRAVYGYTF; cdr3_nt: TGTGCCATCCAGCCCCGGGCAGTCTATGGCTACACCTTC
v_call: TRBV7-2; d_call: .; clone_size: many; cdr3_length: 15; j_call: TRBJ1-2; cdr3_aa: CASSLIHGVASGYTF; cdr3_nt: TGTGCCAGCAGCTTAATTCACGGGGTTGCATCTGGCTACACCTTC
v_call: TRBV24-1; d_call: .; clone_size: many; cdr3_length: 13; j_call: TRBJ2-3; cdr3_aa: CATSDPPADTQYF; cdr3_nt: TGTGCCACCAGTGATCCCCCGGCGGATACGCAGTATTTT
v_call: TRBV7-3; d_call: .; clone_size: few; cdr3_length: 14; j_call: TRBJ2-2; cdr3_aa: CASSLPFDGGELFF; cdr3_nt: TGTGCTAGCAGCTTACCCTTCGATGGCGGGGAGCTGTTTTTT
v_call: TRBV6-5; d_call: TRBD1; clone_size: few; cdr3_length: 17; j_call: TRBJ2-7; cdr3_aa: CASSSKQGGQVSYEQYF; cdr3_nt: TGTGCCAGCAGTTCGAAACAGGGGGGACAGGTCTCCTACGAGCAGTACTTC
v_call: TRBV6-1; d_call: .; clone_size: .; cdr3_length: 16; j_call: TRBJ1-1; cdr3_aa: CASRKERLGLGTEAFF; cdr3_nt: TGTGCCAGCAGAAAAGAGAGATTAGGACTGGGAACTGAAGCTTTCTTT
v_call: TRBV20-1; d_call: .; clone_size: .; cdr3_length: 15; j_call: TRBJ1-1; cdr3_aa: CSAARRGFVDTEAFF; cdr3_nt: TGCAGTGCAGCCCGGCGGGGATTCGTGGACACTGAAGCTTTCTTT
v_call: TRBV7-6; d_call: TRBD2; clone_size: medium-sized; cdr3_length: 18; j_call: TRBJ2-1; cdr3_aa: CASSHGTSGRAGYNEQFF; cdr3_nt: TGTGCCAGCAGCCACGGGACTAGCGGGAGGGCGGGGTACAATGAGCAGTTCTTC
v_call: TRBV6-1; d_call: TRBD1; clone_size: medium-sized; cdr3_length: 16; j_call: TRBJ1-5; cdr3_aa: CASRRTGVYSNQPQHF; cdr3_nt: TGTGCCAGCAGGAGGACAGGGGTTTATAGCAATCAGCCCCAGCATTTT
v_call: TRBV2; d_call: .; clone_size: medium-sized; cdr3_length: 12; j_call: TRBJ1-1; cdr3_aa: CASSFRTALSFF; cdr3_nt: TGTGCCAGCAGTTTTAGGACAGCCCTATCTTTCTTT
v_call: TRBV20-1; d_call: TRBD2; clone_size: .; cdr3_length: 14; j_call: TRBJ2-7; cdr3_aa: CSATASRGVYEQYF; cdr3_nt: TGCAGTGCAACCGCGTCCCGGGGGGTCTACGAGCAGTACTTC
v_call: TRBV27; d_call: .; clone_size: few; cdr3_length: 12; j_call: TRBJ2-7; cdr3_aa: CASSLIRGEQYF; cdr3_nt: TGTGCCAGCAGTTTGATAAGAGGCGAGCAGTACTTC
v_call: TRBV20-1; d_call: .; clone_size: once; cdr3_length: 14; j_call: TRBJ2-3; cdr3_aa: CSARDPRGTESQYF; cdr3_nt: TGCAGTGCTAGAGATCCGAGGGGCACAGAATCGCAGTATTTT
v_call: TRBV4-1; d_call: .; clone_size: many; cdr3_length: 16; j_call: TRBJ1-5; cdr3_aa: CASSQERLDSNQPQHF; cdr3_nt: TGCGCCAGCAGCCAAGAGCGACTGGATAGCAATCAGCCCCAGCATTTT
v_call: TRBV19; d_call: .; clone_size: medium-sized; cdr3_length: 12; j_call: TRBJ1-2; cdr3_aa: CATTDGSYGYTF; cdr3_nt: TGTGCCACAACCGACGGCAGCTATGGCTACACCTTC
v_call: TRBV12-3/TRBV12-4; d_call: .; clone_size: medium-sized; cdr3_length: 15; j_call: TRBJ1-6; cdr3_aa: CASSSYTGYNSPLHF; cdr3_nt: TGTGCCAGCAGTTCCTACACAGGGTATAATTCACCCCTCCACTTT
v_call: TRBV27; d_call: TRBD1; clone_size: medium-sized; cdr3_length: 15; j_call: TRBJ2-2; cdr3_aa: CASSLTRGHDGELFF; cdr3_nt: TGTGCCAGCAGTTTGACCAGGGGGCACGACGGGGAGCTGTTTTTT
v_call: TRBV11-2; d_call: TRBD1; clone_size: .; cdr3_length: 16; j_call: TRBJ2-7; cdr3_aa: CASSLWSTGATYEQYF; cdr3_nt: TGTGCCAGCAGCTTATGGTCCACAGGGGCTACCTACGAGCAGTACTTC
v_call: TRBV5-4; d_call: .; clone_size: many; cdr3_length: 17; j_call: TRBJ2-7; cdr3_aa: CASSLASLAGYTYEQYF; cdr3_nt: TGTGCCAGCAGCTTGGCGTCTTTGGCGGGCTACACCTACGAGCAGTACTTC
v_call: TRBV6-5; d_call: TRBD2; clone_size: .; cdr3_length: 18; j_call: TRBJ2-1; cdr3_aa: CASSSKSLAGTSYNEQFF; cdr3_nt: TGTGCCAGCAGTTCAAAGTCCTTAGCGGGAACCTCCTACAATGAGCAGTTCTTC
v_call: TRBV19; d_call: TRBD1; clone_size: .; cdr3_length: 16; j_call: TRBJ2-1; cdr3_aa: CASSPNTGQGMGEQFF; cdr3_nt: TGTGCCAGTAGTCCCAACACAGGACAGGGGATGGGTGAGCAGTTCTTC
v_call: TRBV27; d_call: TRBD2; clone_size: .; cdr3_length: 14; j_call: TRBJ2-7; cdr3_aa: CASSIIAGPYEQYF; cdr3_nt: TGTGCCAGCAGCATTATAGCGGGGCCCTACGAGCAGTACTTC
v_call: TRBV11-1; d_call: .; clone_size: .; cdr3_length: 19; j_call: TRBJ2-6; cdr3_aa: CASSYSDGTPMSGTNVLTF; cdr3_nt: TGTGCCAGCAGCTATAGCGACGGGACGCCCATGTCTGGGACCAACGTCCTGACTTTC
v_call: TRBV14; d_call: .; clone_size: .; cdr3_length: 16; j_call: TRBJ2-2; cdr3_aa: CASSQAGTGFSGYLFF; cdr3_nt: TGTGCCAGCAGCCAGGCCGGGACGGGCTTTTCCGGGTATCTGTTTTTT
v_call: TRBV2; d_call: .; clone_size: medium-sized; cdr3_length: 12; j_call: TRBJ1-1; cdr3_aa: CASSDPGTEAFF; cdr3_nt: TGTGCCAGCAGTGACCCGGGGACTGAAGCTTTCTTT
v_call: TRBV19; d_call: TRBD1; clone_size: medium-sized; cdr3_length: 13; j_call: TRBJ2-3; cdr3_aa: CASGGQGVDTQYF; cdr3_nt: TGTGCCAGCGGCGGACAGGGAGTAGATACGCAGTATTTT
v_call: TRBV3-1; d_call: .; clone_size: many; cdr3_length: 14; j_call: TRBJ2-7; cdr3_aa: CASSQSLVGDEQYF; cdr3_nt: TGTGCCAGCAGCCAAAGCCTTGTCGGAGACGAGCAGTACTTC
v_call: TRBV19; d_call: .; clone_size: .; cdr3_length: 14; j_call: TRBJ1-5; cdr3_aa: CASTWTCQGQPQHF; cdr3_nt: TGCGCCAGTACTTGGACATGCCAGGGACAGCCCCAGCATTTT
v_call: TRBV12-3/TRBV12-4; d_call: .; clone_size: .; cdr3_length: 11; j_call: TRBJ1-2; cdr3_aa: CASSLTVHYTF; cdr3_nt: TGTGCCAGCTCGTTGACCGTTCACTACACCTTC
v_call: TRBV18; d_call: .; clone_size: .; cdr3_length: 15; j_call: TRBJ1-3; cdr3_aa: CASSAWTAQGNTVYF; cdr3_nt: TGTGCCAGCTCAGCTTGGACGGCCCAGGGAAACACCGTATATTTT
v_call: TRBV5-1; d_call: .; clone_size: many; cdr3_length: 14; j_call: TRBJ2-3; cdr3_aa: CASSSATVSDTQYF; cdr3_nt: TGCGCCAGCAGCTCAGCGACAGTATCAGATACGCAGTATTTT
v_call: TRBV28; d_call: .; clone_size: few; cdr3_length: 14; j_call: TRBJ2-2; cdr3_aa: CASSVFSVTGELFF; cdr3_nt: TGTGCCAGCAGTGTCTTCAGTGTTACCGGGGAGCTGTTTTTT
v_call: TRBV3-1; d_call: TRBD2; clone_size: many; cdr3_length: 16; j_call: TRBJ2-5; cdr3_aa: CASSQLAGALQETQYF; cdr3_nt: TGTGCCAGCAGCCAGTTAGCGGGAGCCCTACAAGAGACCCAGTACTTC
v_call: TRBV6-1; d_call: TRBD1; clone_size: many; cdr3_length: 16; j_call: TRBJ1-4; cdr3_aa: CASHRRGGRTNEKLFF; cdr3_nt: TGTGCCAGCCACCGTCGAGGGGGCAGGACTAATGAAAAACTGTTTTTT
v_call: TRBV10-2; d_call: .; clone_size: medium-sized; cdr3_length: 14; j_call: TRBJ2-7; cdr3_aa: CASRHPGDSYEQYF; cdr3_nt: TGCGCCAGCAGGCACCCGGGGGATTCCTACGAGCAGTACTTC
v_call: TRBV20-1; d_call: .; clone_size: many; cdr3_length: 16; j_call: TRBJ1-2; cdr3_aa: CSASFPGRAANYGYTF; cdr3_nt: TGCAGTGCTAGTTTCCCCGGAAGGGCGGCTAACTATGGCTACACCTTC
v_call: TRBV6-1; d_call: .; clone_size: few; cdr3_length: 14; j_call: TRBJ2-2; cdr3_aa: CASRPDRITGELFF; cdr3_nt: TGTGCCAGCAGACCCGACCGAATCACCGGGGAGCTTTTTTTT
v_call: TRBV6-1; d_call: .; clone_size: many; cdr3_length: 16; j_call: TRBJ2-2; cdr3_aa: CASRRTGSANTGELFF; cdr3_nt: TGTGCCAGCAGGAGGACGGGATCCGCGAACACCGGGGAGCTGTTTTTT
v_call: TRBV27; d_call: .; clone_size: .; cdr3_length: 15; j_call: TRBJ2-7; cdr3_aa: CASRPGHITSYEQYF; cdr3_nt: TGTGCCAGCAGGCCGGGACACATTACCTCCTACGAGCAGTACTTC
v_call: TRBV6-1; d_call: TRBD2; clone_size: few; cdr3_length: 16; j_call: TRBJ2-1; cdr3_aa: CASSGTSGRIYNEQFF; cdr3_nt: TGTGCCAGCAGCGGGACTAGCGGGAGGATATACAATGAGCAGTTCTTC
v_call: TRBV9; d_call: .; clone_size: many; cdr3_length: 13; j_call: TRBJ1-2; cdr3_aa: CASSVEGSYGYTF; cdr3_nt: TGTGCCAGCAGCGTAGAGGGAAGCTATGGCTACACCTTC
v_call: TRBV29-1; d_call: TRBD2; clone_size: many; cdr3_length: 13; j_call: TRBJ2-5; cdr3_aa: CSVVRGRGETQYF; cdr3_nt: TGCAGCGTTGTTCGGGGGAGGGGAGAGACCCAGTACTTC